This T cell receptor beta chain was recorded in a study of post-analysis software for immune sequencing data. Comment on this clonotype: The junction differs from germline at one of its ends, possibly a read error.

Incorporated into the TCR beta cDNA libraries were unique molecular identifiers, which served to reduce PCR and sequencing biases. From roughly 1 to 10 million T cells, 400,000 to 650,000 cDNA molecules were obtained. One entry per CDR3 protein results from TCRdb running MiXCR on the PCR reads. The sample has more than 350,000 distinct CDR3 sequences, 30% to 40% seen once. The sequencing sample was made of blood. This clonotype was obtained from a girl aged 2 to 10 with multiple sclerosis.

In nucleotides, the CDR3 is TGTACCAGCAGTATAGATATGGAGCAGTTCTTC. Amino acids: CTSSIDMEQFF. The chain joins TRBV11-2 to TRBJ2-1, with D uncertain. The CDR3 is 11 amino acids. In germline, CDR1 is SGHAT, CDR2 FQNNGV.